The 29 T cell receptor beta chains below all came from one sample that was sequenced in a study of OX40 agonist ivuxolimab in advanced cancers. Here immunoSEQ multiplex PCR was the method, and the copy in TCRdb shows in-frame clones only, minus some. The sample carries tens of thousands of clones, 85% to 90% recorded once. The sequenced sample was CD4+ or CD8+ T cells sorted from blood, obtained in a trial of the OX40 agonist ivuxolimab. These TCRs come from an adult with an advanced solid tumor such as melanoma, head and neck, liver or kidney cancer.

The gene calls are TRBV27 and TRBJ2-5; TRBD2 agrees at 7 bases. J was trimmed by 2 bases and V by 0 bases; bases with no gene match: 0. The CDR3 runs 14 residues. Germline loops: CDR1 MNHEY, CDR2 SMNVEV (reference sequence). The CDR3 reads CASSLSRGQETQYF. CDR3 nucleotides: TGTGCCAGCAGTTTATCGCGGGGGCAAGAGACCCAGTACTTC.

This clone was seen a single time. The chain joins TRBV19 to TRBJ2-7; D not resolved. The CDR3 has 13 amino acids. V shed 4 bases and J shed 3 bases, with 10 bases lying between them. Germline V lookup: CDR1 LNHDA, CDR2 SQIVND (reference sequence). The CDR3 spells CASSTRLGYEQYF. The CDR3 DNA is TGTGCCAGTAGTACCCGCTTGGGCTACGAGCAGTACTTC. Filled out from reference TRBV19 and TRBJ2-7, the complete variable domain reads DGGITQSPKYLFRKEGQNVTLSCEQNLNHDAMYWYRQDPGQGLRLIYYSQIVNDFQKGDIAEGYSVSREKKESFPLTVTSAQKNPTAFYLCASSTRLGYEQYFGPGTRLTVT.

The V and J genes are TRBV18 and TRBJ2-1; 7 bases map to TRBD1. Germline assignment: CDR1 KGHSH and CDR2 LQKENI. V gave up 5 bases and J gave up 0 bases; unmatched junction bases: 7. The CDR3 totals 16 residues. The chain's CDR3 is CASSARGQSSYNEQFF. CDR3 DNA: TGTGCCAGCTCAGCAAGGGGACAGAGCTCCTACAATGAGCAGTTCTTC.

The chain couples TRBV5-1 to TRBJ1-4; tentative D call: TRBD1 (5 bases). CDR3 size: 16 residues. Germline CDR1 and CDR2: SGHRS and YFSETQ. Trimming cost V 4 bases and J 0 bases, with 13 bases left between them. This CDR3 is CASSLGTVATNEKLFF. The CDR3, as DNA: TGCGCCAGCAGCCTAGGGACGGTTGCAACTAATGAAAAACTGTTTTTT.

V usage is TRBV5-6 and J usage is TRBJ2-7; D not resolved. This CDR3 region has 11 residues. Germline V CDR1 and CDR2: SGHDT, YYEEEE. The germline V and J ends were trimmed by 3 bases and 2 bases, with 3 bases remaining between them. The DNA of the CDR3 is TGTGCCAGCAGCTCGACCTACGAGCAGTACTTC. Residues: CASSSTYEQYF.

The V call is TRBV30, the J call TRBJ2-7; no reliable D call. The CDR3 length is 12 residues. CDR1 and CDR2 (germline): GTSNPN, SVGIG (reference sequence). V shed 2 bases and J shed 3 bases, with 8 bases lying between them. In DNA, the CDR3 is TGTGCCTGGAGTTCGGGCAGCTACGAGCAGTACTTC. Translating gives CAWSSGSYEQYF.

V gene TRBV6-4 combines with J gene TRBJ1-1, with D maybe TRBD1 (5 bases). The CDR3 length is 14 residues. Trimming left V 10 bases short and J 0 bases short, with 15 bases between. CDR1 is MRHNA, CDR2 SNTAGT, per germline. This chain's CDR3 is CANLGRGVNTEAFF. The CDR3, as DNA: TGTGCCAACCTCGGTAGGGGCGTGAACACTGAAGCTTTCTTT.

V gene TRBV4-1 combines with J gene TRBJ2-5; D remains ambiguous. The better agreement between TRBJ2-7 and the DNA end casts doubt on the J call. The CDR3 is 13 amino acids. CDR1 and CDR2 (germline): MGHRA, YSYEKL. In DNA, the CDR3 is TGCGCCAGCAGCCTCAACTTAGCCTACGAGCAGTACTTC. Amino acid sequence: CASSLNLAYEQYF.

The chain couples TRBV19 to TRBJ2-2, with D tentatively TRBD2 (5 bases). Germline CDR1 reads LNHDA; CDR2 reads SQIVND (reference sequence). Trimming removed 7 bases from V and 8 bases from J, with 17 bases in between. This CDR3 has 14 amino acids. CDR3 DNA: TGTGCCAGTATGAGGACCGGCGGGTGGGGGGAGCTGTTTTTT. It translates to CASMRTGGWGELFF.

The rearrangement uses TRBV6-1 and TRBJ1-5; D is perhaps TRBD1 (5 bases). Per the germline V gene, CDR1 is MNHNS and CDR2 is SASEGT. V dropped 4 bases and J dropped 6 bases, with 19 bases sitting between them. The length of the CDR3 is 16 residues. CDR3 nucleotide sequence: TGTGCCAGCAGTGCCAGGGATCTGGAGGGTGGTCAGCCCCAGCATTTT. This gives the protein CASSARDLEGGQPQHF.

V usage is TRBV7-9 and J usage is TRBJ2-1; 12 nucleotides line up with TRBD2. The germline gives CDR1 SEHNR, CDR2 FQNEAQ (reference sequence). V gave up 3 bases and J gave up 7 bases; unmatched junction bases: 4. The CDR3 has 15 amino acids. CDR3 loop: CASSLGGTSGNEQFF. CDR3 sequence (DNA): TGTGCCAGCAGCTTGGGGGGGACTAGCGGGAATGAGCAGTTCTTC.

The chain uses TRBV7-2 and TRBJ1-1, with D possibly being TRBD1 (5 bases). The CDR3 has 14 residues. The germline V gene has CDR1 SGHTA and CDR2 FQGNSA. V was shortened by 2 bases and J by 6 bases, with 13 bases between the two germline ends. The DNA of the CDR3 is TGTGCCAGCAGCTTAAGGGGAAGGGGTTCTGAAGCTTTCTTT. It encodes CASSLRGRGSEAFF.

V and J are TRBV28 and TRBJ2-7; D may be TRBD1 (5 bases). Germline lookup yields CDR1 MDHEN and CDR2 SYDVKM. V was clipped by 6 bases and J by 3 bases, with 15 bases between them. This CDR3 contains 14 residues. The CDR3 loop is CASSSPRTFYEQYF. CDR3 nucleotide sequence: TGTGCCAGCAGCTCCCCGCGGACATTCTACGAGCAGTACTTC. The full variable domain, completed using reference TRBV28 and TRBJ2-7, is DVKVTQSSRYLVKRTGEKVFLECVQDMDHENMFWYRQDPGLGLRLIYFSYDVKMKEKGDIPEGYSVSREKKERFSLILESASTNQTSMYLCASSSPRTFYEQYFGPGTRLTVT.

The chain uses TRBV29-1 and TRBJ2-4; perhaps D is TRBD1 or TRBD2 (5 bases each). The germline V and J ends were trimmed by 3 bases and 10 bases, with 13 bases remaining between them. CDR1 is SQVTM, CDR2 ANQGSEA, per germline. The CDR3 spans 12 residues. The CDR3 DNA reads as TGCAGCGTTGAGGGCAGGGAGTTGATTCAGTACTTC. Translating gives CSVEGRELIQYF. The complete variable domain, with remaining parts taken from reference TRBV29-1 and TRBJ2-4, reads SAVISQKPSRDICQRGTSLTIQCQVDSQVTMMFWYRQQPGQSLTLIATANQGSEATYESGFVIDKFPISRPNLTFSTLTVSNMSPEDSSIYLCSVEGRELIQYFGAGTRLSVL.

This clone was detected once. The chain combines TRBV7-9 with TRBJ2-1; the match to TRBD2 covers 8 bases. V shed 0 bases and J 10 bases; nucleotides not matched to a gene: 20. The length of the CDR3 is 19 residues. The germline gives CDR1 SEHNR, CDR2 FQNEAQ (reference sequence). For the CDR3, the DNA is TGTGCCAGCAGCTTAGCCGTGGAGGTAGCGGGACCTCGGTTACGGGAGCAGTTCTTC. Its translation is CASSLAVEVAGPRLREQFF.

The V gene is TRBV5-3, the J gene TRBJ2-7, with no clear D. TRBV5-3 is flagged as an ORF with uncertain function. Trimming stripped 8 bases from V and 6 bases from J, with 21 bases between. This CDR3 has 14 residues. Written as DNA, the CDR3 is TGTGCCAGCAGCGACCGCGACTCGGACCGCGAGCAGTACTTC. This translates into CASSDRDSDREQYF.

This chain links TRBV7-9 with TRBJ2-7, with D tentatively TRBD2 (5 bases). This CDR3 is built from 15 residues. CDR1 and CDR2 from the germline V gene are SEHNR and FQNEAQ (reference sequence). The V gene lost 5 bases and the J gene lost 2 bases, with 16 bases spanning the gap. The CDR3 sequence is CASSTADLPTYEQYF. CDR3 nucleotides: TGTGCCAGCAGCACCGCGGACTTACCAACCTACGAGCAGTACTTC.

Only one count was recorded for this clone. The chain joins TRBV29-1 to TRBJ2-1; D might be TRBD1 (5 bases). The V gene lost 4 bases and the J gene lost 4 bases, with 17 bases spanning the gap. In germline, CDR1 is SQVTM, CDR2 ANQGSEA. The CDR3 is 15 residues long. The CDR3 region is CSVVSDSKLYNEQFF. The CDR3, as DNA: TGCAGCGTTGTATCCGACAGCAAACTTTACAATGAGCAGTTCTTC.

This clone has only one observation. V is TRBV18 and J is TRBJ2-1; TRBD1 matches at 9 bases. V was pared by 5 bases and J by 5 bases, with 7 bases of the junction left unmatched. The CDR3 contains 15 residues. CDR1 is KGHSH and CDR2 is LQKENI in the germline V gene. The CDR3 region is CASSGDRAGDNEQFF. The CDR3 nucleotides are TGTGCCAGCTCAGGGGACAGGGCGGGAGACAATGAGCAGTTCTTC. The full variable domain, rest sourced from reference TRBV18 and TRBJ2-1, is NAGVMQNPRHLVRRRGQEARLRCSPMKGHSHVYWYRQLPEEGLKFMVYLQKENIIDESGMPKERFSAEFPKEGPSILRIQQVVRGDSAAYFCASSGDRAGDNEQFFGPGTRLTVL.

The genes are TRBV11-2 and TRBJ2-7; 14 positions match TRBD2. J lost 0 bases, V lost 4 bases, and 2 bases had no gene match. The CDR3 extends over 16 amino acids. Germline V CDR1 and CDR2: SGHAT, FQNNGV. CDR3 DNA: TGTGCCAGCAGCTCCGGGACTAGCGGGAGCTCCTACGAGCAGTACTTC. It yields the protein CASSSGTSGSSYEQYF.

V is TRBV5-6 and J is TRBJ2-1; D remains unclear. With 2 bases removed from V and 9 bases from J, the gap between germline ends came to 27 bases. The CDR3 extends over 18 amino acids. In germline, CDR1 is SGHDT, CDR2 YYEEEE. The CDR3 protein is CASSLRRAIRTRLGEQFF. DNA for the CDR3: TGTGCCAGCAGCTTACGTCGTGCTATAAGGACCCGCTTGGGTGAGCAGTTCTTC.

DNA for the CDR3: TGTGCCAGCAGTGAAGCTACAGTCTCCTACGAGCAGTACTTC. Its protein is CASSEATVSYEQYF. The chain is built from TRBV6-1 and TRBJ2-7; D call uncertain. With 0 bases removed from V and 0 bases from J, the gap between germline ends came to 6 bases. This CDR3 region has 14 residues. Germline V gene data show CDR1 as MNHNS and CDR2 as SASEGT.

In its sample, this clone was seen a few times. The V and J genes are TRBV12-5 and TRBJ2-7; D gene uncertain. Germline V gene sequence: CDR1 LGHNT, CDR2 FRNRAP. Trimming left V 2 bases short and J 5 bases short, with 10 bases between. CDR3 length: 13 amino acids. In DNA form, the CDR3 reads TGTGCTAGTGGTTTGTCCAGCATCAACGAGCAGTACTTC. Translating it yields CASGLSSINEQYF. The variable domain in full, completed from reference TRBV12-5 and TRBJ2-7, reads DARVTQTPRHKVTEMGQEVTMRCQPILGHNTVFWYRQTMMQGLELLAYFRNRAPLDDSGMPKDRFSAEMPDATLATLKIQPSEPRDSAVYFCASGLSSINEQYFGPGTRLTVT.

This rearrangement joins TRBV10-3 to TRBJ2-1; TRBD1 or TRBD2 may be the D gene (5 bases each). The V gene's germline CDR1 is ENHRY and CDR2 SYGVKD. This CDR3 spans 11 amino acids. Between the trimmed V and J ends, which lost 8 bases and 11 bases, there was a span of 13 bases. The CDR3 DNA reads as TGTGCCATCGGTAGGGGAGCCCAGCAGTTCTTC. This sequence encodes CAIGRGAQQFF.

Only one count was recorded for this clone. This chain links TRBV30 with TRBJ2-3; TRBD1 matches 9 bases. Looked up from germline, CDR1 is GTSNPN and CDR2 is SVGIG (reference sequence). This CDR3 spans 13 amino acids. Trimming removed 5 bases from V and 7 bases from J; junction bases left unmatched: 7. The CDR3 DNA sequence: TGTGCCTGGGGACAGGGGTACTCCAATACGCAGTATTTT. This gives the protein CAWGQGYSNTQYF.

The rearrangement uses TRBV5-4 and TRBJ2-7; possibly TRBD1 or TRBD2 for D (5 bases each). The V end lost 0 bases, the J end lost 7 bases, and 14 bases lay between the germline ends. The CDR3 spans 14 residues. Germline-derived CDR1 and CDR2 are SGHNT and YYREEE (reference sequence). CDR3 sequence (DNA): TGTGCCAGCAGCTTGGCTGTCGGGGCTCGGGAGCAGTACTTC. Translating it yields CASSLAVGAREQYF.

As for this clone: This same CDR3 is encoded by further DNA sequences in the sample. The V gene is TRBV7-9, the J gene TRBJ2-1, with D uncertain. This CDR3 contains 12 residues. V lost 1 base to trimming and J lost 7 bases, with 5 bases between them. The germline CDR1 and CDR2 sequences are SEHNR and FQNEAQ (reference sequence). The CDR3 bases are TGTGCCAGCAGCTTAGTGAGTAATGAGCAGTTCTTC. It codes for CASSLVSNEQFF. The full variable domain, in which reference TRBV7-9 and TRBJ2-1 provide the parts outside the CDR3, is DTGVSQNPRHKITKRGQNVTFRCDPISEHNRLYWYRQTLGQGPEFLTYFQNEAQLEKSRLLSDRFSAERPKGSFSTLEIQRTEQGDSAMYLCASSLVSNEQFFGPGTRLTVL.

This chain connects TRBV4-2 to TRBJ1-2; 10 nucleotides align to TRBD1. V trimming: 2 bases; J trimming: 2 bases; junction bases outside the gene matches: 5. From germline, CDR1 is LGHNA and CDR2 YNFKEQ. This CDR3 comprises 16 residues. The CDR3 DNA follows: TGTGCCAGCAGCCAACCCGGGACAGGGGAAAACTATGGCTACACCTTC. Its protein is CASSQPGTGENYGYTF.

The J gene is TRBJ2-3, the V gene TRBV7-3; 10 positions match TRBD2. Germline CDR1 reads SGHTA; CDR2 reads FQGTGA. Germline trimming cut 0 bases from V and 1 base from J; bases unmatched to any gene: 4. CDR3 length: 17 amino acids. The CDR3 reads CASSLTKTSGGTDTQYF. CDR3 DNA sequence: TGTGCCAGCAGCTTAACAAAAACTAGCGGGGGCACAGATACGCAGTATTTT. Complete variable domain (other parts from reference TRBV7-3 and TRBJ2-3): GAGVSQTPSNKVTEKGKYVELRCDPISGHTALYWYRQSLGQGPEFLIYFQGTGAADDSGLPNDRFFAVRPEGSVSTLKIQRTERGDSAVYLCASSLTKTSGGTDTQYFGPGTRLTVL.